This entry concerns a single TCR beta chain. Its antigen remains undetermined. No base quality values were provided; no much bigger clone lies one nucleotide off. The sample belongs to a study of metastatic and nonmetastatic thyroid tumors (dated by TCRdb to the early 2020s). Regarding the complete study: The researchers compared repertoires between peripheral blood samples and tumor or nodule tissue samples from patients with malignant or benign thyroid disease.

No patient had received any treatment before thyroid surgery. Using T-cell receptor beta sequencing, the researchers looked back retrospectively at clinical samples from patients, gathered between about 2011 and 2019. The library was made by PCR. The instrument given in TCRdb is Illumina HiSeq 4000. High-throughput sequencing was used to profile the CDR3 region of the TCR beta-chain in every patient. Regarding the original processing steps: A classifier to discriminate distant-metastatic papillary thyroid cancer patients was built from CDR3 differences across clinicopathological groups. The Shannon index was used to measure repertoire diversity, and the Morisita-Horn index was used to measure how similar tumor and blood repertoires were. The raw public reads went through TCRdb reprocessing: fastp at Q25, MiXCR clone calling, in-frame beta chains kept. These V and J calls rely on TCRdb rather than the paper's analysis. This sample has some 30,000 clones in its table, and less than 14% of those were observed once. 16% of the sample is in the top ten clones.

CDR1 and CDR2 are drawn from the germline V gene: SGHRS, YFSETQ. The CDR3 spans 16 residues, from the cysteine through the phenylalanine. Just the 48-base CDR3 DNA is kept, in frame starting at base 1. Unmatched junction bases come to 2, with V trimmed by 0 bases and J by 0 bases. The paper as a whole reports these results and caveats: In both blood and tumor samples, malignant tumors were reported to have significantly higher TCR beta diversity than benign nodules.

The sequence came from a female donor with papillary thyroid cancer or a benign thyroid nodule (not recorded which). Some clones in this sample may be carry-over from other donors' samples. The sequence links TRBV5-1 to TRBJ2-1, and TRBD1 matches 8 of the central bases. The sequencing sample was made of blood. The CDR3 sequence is CASSLGTGGSYNEQFF. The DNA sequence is TGCGCCAGCAGCTTGGGAACAGGGGGCTCCTACAATGAGCAGTTCTTC.